The T cell receptor (beta chain) under discussion was sequenced for a study of shared clonotypes between healthy human individuals. Across the study: A couple of female and a few male donors aged 18 to 49 were enrolled.

General observations from the study: Estimated richness values were generally larger in naive subsets than in memory subsets.

Positively selected for CCR7, the CD45RO-negative cells used as naive CD8 cells excluded terminally differentiated effector memory CD45RA+ cells. On this clone: Its antigen remains unknown.

The assay used deep level. Measured with immunoSEQ multiplex PCR; TCRdb has only the in-frame clones, and not every one. The sample gives millions of clones, roughly 91% of which show up once; roughly 1.8% is in the top ten. This receptor was taken from a man in his late teens or twenties in good health. Some clones in this sample may be carry-over from other donors' samples. Source material: naive CD8+ T cells from PBMCs.

The CDR3 region has the DNA TGTGCCAGTAGTATTGACCGGGAGGGGGGCAATGAGCAGTTCTTC. Protein: CASSIDREGGNEQFF. The chain uses TRBV19 and TRBJ2-1; 8 bases map to TRBD2. J was trimmed by 6 bases and V by 3 bases; bases with no gene match: 7. Per the germline V gene, CDR1 is LNHDA and CDR2 is SQIVND (reference sequence). The CDR3 extends over 15 amino acids.